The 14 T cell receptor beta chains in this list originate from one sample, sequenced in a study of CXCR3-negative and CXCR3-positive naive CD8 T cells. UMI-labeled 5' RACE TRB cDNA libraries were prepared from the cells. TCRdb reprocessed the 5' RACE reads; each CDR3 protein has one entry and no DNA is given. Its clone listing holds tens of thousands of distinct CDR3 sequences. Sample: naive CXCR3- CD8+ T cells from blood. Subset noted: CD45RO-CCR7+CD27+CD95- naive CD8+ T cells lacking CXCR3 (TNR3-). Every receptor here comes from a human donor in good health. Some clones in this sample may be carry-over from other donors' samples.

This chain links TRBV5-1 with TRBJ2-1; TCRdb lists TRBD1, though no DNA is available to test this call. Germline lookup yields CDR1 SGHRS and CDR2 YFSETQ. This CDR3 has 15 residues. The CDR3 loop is CASSLERGRTDEQFF.

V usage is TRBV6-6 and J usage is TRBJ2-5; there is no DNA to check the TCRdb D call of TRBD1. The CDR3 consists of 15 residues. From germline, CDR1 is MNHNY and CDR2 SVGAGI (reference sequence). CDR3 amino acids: CASSYSFGGGETQYF.

The CDR3 loop is CASSVRGTAYEQYF. The V gene is TRBV2, the J gene TRBJ2-7; TCRdb indicates TRBD1, and absent DNA this call remains unverified. Germline V gene data show CDR1 as SNHLY and CDR2 as FYNNEI. The CDR3 runs 14 residues. Drawing the rest from reference TRBV2 and TRBJ2-7, the complete variable domain is EPEVTQTPSHQVTQMGQEVILRCVPISNHLYFYWYRQILGQKVEFLVSFYNNEISEKSEIFDDQFSVERPDGSNFTLKIRSTKLEDSAMYFCASSVRGTAYEQYFGPGTRLTVT.

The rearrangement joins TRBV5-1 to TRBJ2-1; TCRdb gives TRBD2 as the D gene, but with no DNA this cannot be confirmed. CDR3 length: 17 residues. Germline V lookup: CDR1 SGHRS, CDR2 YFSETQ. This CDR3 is CASSSPSGRAVDNEQFF.

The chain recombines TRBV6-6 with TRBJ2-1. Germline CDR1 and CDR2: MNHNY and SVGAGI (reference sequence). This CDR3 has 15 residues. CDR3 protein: CASRVEARALDEQFF.

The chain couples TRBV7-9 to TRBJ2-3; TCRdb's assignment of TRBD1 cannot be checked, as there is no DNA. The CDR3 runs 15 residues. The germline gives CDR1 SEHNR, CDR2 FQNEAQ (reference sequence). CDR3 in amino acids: CASSYLGGATDTQYF.

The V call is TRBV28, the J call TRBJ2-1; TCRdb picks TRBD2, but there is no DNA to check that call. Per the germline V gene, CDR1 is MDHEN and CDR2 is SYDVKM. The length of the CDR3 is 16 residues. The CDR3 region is CASSLPSGSSYNEQFF.

This CDR3 is CSVGARDHGYTF. The chain uses TRBV29-1 and TRBJ1-2; no DNA is available, so the TRBD1 call from TCRdb remains unchecked. Per the germline V gene, CDR1 is SQVTM and CDR2 is ANQGSEA. The CDR3 is 12 residues long. The full variable domain, its missing parts supplied by reference TRBV29-1 and TRBJ1-2, is SAVISQKPSRDICQRGTSLTIQCQVDSQVTMMFWYRQQPGQSLTLIATANQGSEATYESGFVIDKFPISRPNLTFSTLTVSNMSPEDSSIYLCSVGARDHGYTFGSGTRLTVV.

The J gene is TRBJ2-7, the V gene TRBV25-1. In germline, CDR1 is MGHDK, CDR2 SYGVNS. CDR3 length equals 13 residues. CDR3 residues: CASSEPSSYEQYF.

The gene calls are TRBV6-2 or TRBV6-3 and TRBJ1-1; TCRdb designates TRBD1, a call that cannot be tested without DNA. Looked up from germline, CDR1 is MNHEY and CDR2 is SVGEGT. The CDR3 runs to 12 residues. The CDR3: CASTQGYTEASF.

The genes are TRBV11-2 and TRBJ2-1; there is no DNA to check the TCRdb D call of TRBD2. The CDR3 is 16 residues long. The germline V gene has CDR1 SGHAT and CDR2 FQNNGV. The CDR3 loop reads CASSFGLGLAGDEQFF. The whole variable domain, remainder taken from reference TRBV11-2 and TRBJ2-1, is EAGVAQSPRYKIIEKRQSVAFWCNPISGHATLYWYQQILGQGPKLLIQFQNNGVVDDSQLPKDRFSAERLKGVDSTLKIQPAKLEDSAVYLCASSFGLGLAGDEQFFGPGTRLTVL.

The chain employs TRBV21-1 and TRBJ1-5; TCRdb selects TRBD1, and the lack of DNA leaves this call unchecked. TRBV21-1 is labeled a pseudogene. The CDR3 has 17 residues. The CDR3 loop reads CASISEGTGVNNQPQHF.

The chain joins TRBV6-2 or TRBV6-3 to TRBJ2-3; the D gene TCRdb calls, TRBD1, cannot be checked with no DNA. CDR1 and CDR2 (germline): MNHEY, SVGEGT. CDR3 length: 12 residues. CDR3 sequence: CASSNGASREYF.

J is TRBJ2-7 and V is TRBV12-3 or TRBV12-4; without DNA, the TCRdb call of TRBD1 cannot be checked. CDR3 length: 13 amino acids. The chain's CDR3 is CASSYGTGYEQYF.